The 17 T cell receptor beta chains below were found in one sample sequenced in a study of blood T cell repertoires in COVID-19. Assay used: immunoSEQ multiplex PCR; TCRdb lists only in-frame clones, some missing. The sample yields 450,000 to 600,000 clones, about 90% seen once. The sample comprised PBMCs or T cells enriched from blood (not recorded which). All receptors come from a woman aged 18-29 years who had recovered from COVID-19.

The V and J genes are TRBV7-8 and TRBJ1-1, with D hard to call. This CDR3 spans 13 amino acids. Trimming cost V 2 bases and J 8 bases, with 12 bases left between them. The germline gives CDR1 SGHVS, CDR2 FQNEAQ. In DNA form, the CDR3 reads TGTGCCAGCAGCTTATGGGCCCAACAGGAAGCTTTCTTT. This codes for CASSLWAQQEAFF. Based on the CDR3 plus reference TRBV7-8 and TRBJ1-1, the full variable domain is GAGVSQSPRYKVAKRGQDVALRCDPISGHVSLFWYQQALGQGPEFLTYFQNEAQLDKSGLPSDRFFAERPEGSVSTLKIQRTQQEDSAVYLCASSLWAQQEAFFGQGTRLTVV.

J is TRBJ1-1 and V is TRBV10-3; D perhaps matches TRBD1 (5 bases). CDR3 length: 13 residues. V lost 6 bases, J lost 1 base, and 9 bases lay in between. From germline, CDR1 is ENHRY and CDR2 SYGVKD. The CDR3 is CAISDTGNTEAFF. DNA for the CDR3: TGTGCCATCAGCGATACAGGGAACACTGAAGCTTTCTTT.

This clone has just a few counts. The chain joins TRBV5-6 to TRBJ1-3; D remains ambiguous. The V end was cut by 0 bases, the J end by 0 bases, with 7 bases between. The CDR3 is 15 amino acids. The germline V gene encodes CDR1 SGHDT and CDR2 YYEEEE. CDR3 residues: CASSLAGNSGNTIYF. The CDR3 DNA follows: TGTGCCAGCAGCTTGGCGGGGAACTCTGGAAACACCATATATTTT.

V is TRBV4-2 and J is TRBJ1-5; the D is unclear. V lost 4 bases and J 9 bases, leaving 10 bases between the germline ends. Germline V gene lookup returns CDR1 LGHNA and CDR2 YNFKEQ. The CDR3 is 12 amino acids. The CDR3: CASSLASGPQHF. The CDR3 DNA reads TGTGCCAGCAGCCTTGCTTCAGGGCCCCAGCATTTT.

The rearrangement uses TRBV18 and TRBJ2-3, with 7 bases matching TRBD1. CDR1 KGHSH and CDR2 LQKENI come from the germline V gene. The CDR3 sequence is 16 residues long. The trim removed 1 base at V and 0 bases at J, leaving 4 bases unmatched. In DNA, the CDR3 is TGTGCCAGCTCACCACTCGACAGGGAGAGCACAGATACGCAGTATTTT. Protein: CASSPLDRESTDTQYF.

The genes are TRBV18 and TRBJ2-6; the match to TRBD2 covers 7 bases. CDR3 length: 15 amino acids. The junction had 2 bases not matched to a gene; V was cut back by 2 bases and J by 4 bases. Germline values: CDR1 KGHSH, CDR2 LQKENI. CDR3 nucleotides: TGTGCCAGCTCACCAGGGAGGGCCGGGGCCAACGTCCTGACTTTC. Translated, it gives CASSPGRAGANVLTF.

The chain joins TRBV30 to TRBJ1-2, with D tentatively TRBD1 (5 bases). This CDR3 region has 13 residues. The V gene's germline CDR1 is GTSNPN and CDR2 SVGIG (reference sequence). The V end was cut by 3 bases, the J end by 4 bases, with 12 bases between. The CDR3 protein is CAWRGQGAYGYTF. In nucleotides, the CDR3 is TGTGCCTGGAGGGGCCAGGGTGCCTATGGCTACACCTTC. The full variable domain, rest sourced from reference TRBV30 and TRBJ1-2, is SQTIHQWPATLVQPVGSPLSLECTVEGTSNPNLYWYRQAAGRGLQLLFYSVGIGQISSEVPQNLSASRPQDRQFILSSKKLLLSDSGFYLCAWRGQGAYGYTFGSGTRLTVV.

This chain links TRBV10-3 with TRBJ1-3, with 7 bases aligning to TRBD1. Per the germline V gene, CDR1 is ENHRY and CDR2 is SYGVKD. V shed 9 bases and J 2 bases; nucleotides not matched to a gene: 10. The CDR3 runs 15 residues. The CDR3 sequence is CAIRESTGAGNTIYF. The DNA of the CDR3 is TGTGCCATAAGAGAATCCACAGGGGCTGGAAACACCATATATTTT.

This clone was observed a single time. The rearrangement links TRBV2 to TRBJ1-5; D is undetermined. This CDR3 spans 13 amino acids. V was clipped by 6 bases and J by 1 base, with 7 bases between them. Looked up from germline, CDR1 is SNHLY and CDR2 is FYNNEI. CDR3 sequence: CASRRGSNQPQHF. CDR3 nucleotides: TGTGCCAGCAGGCGAGGAAGCAATCAGCCCCAGCATTTT.

This sequence joins TRBV5-3 and TRBJ1-4, with TRBD1 as a possible D gene (5 bases). TRBV5-3 is sorted into the ORF group, with uncertain function. V gave up 1 base and J gave up 8 bases, with 18 bases separating them. The CDR3 totals 16 residues. The CDR3 DNA reads as TGTGCCAGAAGCTTGTACGGGAGGGGAGGTCTCGAAAAACTGTTTTTT. It is translated as CARSLYGRGGLEKLFF.

The rearrangement uses TRBV5-1 and TRBJ1-1; D is undetermined. Deletions cut 0 bases from V and 3 bases from J, with 12 bases between. The CDR3 loop spans 15 amino acids. Looked up from germline, CDR1 is SGHRS and CDR2 is YFSETQ. CDR3 sequence: CASSLVVHADTEAFF. CDR3 in DNA: TGCGCCAGCAGCTTGGTCGTACATGCCGACACTGAAGCTTTCTTT.

This clone has a single count. J is TRBJ1-3 and V is TRBV5-1; a weak D match, TRBD1 (5 bases). The CDR3 loop spans 13 amino acids. Looked up from germline, CDR1 is SGHRS and CDR2 is YFSETQ. V was cut by 7 bases and J by 0 bases, with 8 bases left in between. The CDR3: CASGANSGNTIYF. The CDR3 coding sequence is TGCGCCAGCGGGGCCAACTCTGGAAACACCATATATTTT.

The V and J genes are TRBV18 and TRBJ2-3; TRBD2 aligns across 8 bases. The germline V gene encodes CDR1 KGHSH and CDR2 LQKENI. J gave up 1 base and V 5 bases, and 2 bases lay outside the gene matches. There are 14 residues in the CDR3. CDR3: CASSTAGGTDTQYF. The CDR3 bases are TGTGCCAGCTCAACAGCGGGGGGCACAGATACGCAGTATTTT.

V gene TRBV30 combines with J gene TRBJ2-7; TRBD2 aligns across 10 bases. Per the germline V gene, CDR1 is GTSNPN and CDR2 is SVGIG (reference sequence). Trimming at V came to 1 base and at J to 2 bases, leaving 8 bases not matched to a gene. This CDR3 is 16 amino acids long. The CDR3 DNA follows: TGTGCCTGGAGTGCGGGTAGCGGGGGGTCACCCTACGAGCAGTACTTC. It translates to CAWSAGSGGSPYEQYF.

V is TRBV6-5 and J is TRBJ2-7; 9 bases align to TRBD1. Germline V gene lookup returns CDR1 MNHEY and CDR2 SVGAGI. The CDR3 has 15 amino acids. J gave up 3 bases and V 2 bases, and 5 bases lay outside the gene matches. The CDR3 sequence is CASSYLGQGGYEQYF. For the CDR3, the DNA is TGTGCCAGCAGTTACCTGGGACAGGGTGGCTACGAGCAGTACTTC.

The CDR3 reads CASSTGTEGNTIYF. Written as DNA, the CDR3 is TGTGCCAGCAGTACCGGGACTGAGGGAAACACCATATATTTT. The chain joins TRBV28 to TRBJ1-3, with D perhaps TRBD1 (5 bases). V lost 5 bases and J lost 4, with 12 bases in between. The CDR3 spans 14 residues. Germline CDR1 and CDR2: MDHEN and SYDVKM.

The V and J genes are TRBV5-1 and TRBJ2-5; 12 bases are a match to TRBD2. The V and J ends lost 4 bases and 3 bases, in that order; junction bases with no gene match: 4. This CDR3 region has 15 residues. In germline, CDR1 is SGHRS, CDR2 YFSETQ. The CDR3 coding sequence is TGCGCCAGCAGCCCCCGACTAGCGGGGGAAGAGACCCAGTACTTC. It codes for CASSPRLAGEETQYF.